This T cell receptor (beta chain) originates from a study of T cells in Graves' hyperthyroidism and ophthalmopathy. For the study at large: Peripheral blood specimens were obtained at initial diagnosis, prior to any treatment.

This clonotype appeared many times. Stable Graves' hyperthyroidism meant no ophthalmopathy progression within 18 months. Based on clinical symptoms, serum thyroxine and TRAb, thyroid ultrasound and orbital computed tomography, diagnoses were reached. Using RNA transcripts as the source, TCR beta CDR3 regions were amplified. The HTBI set primed first-round TCR CDR3 RT-PCR. A single record per CDR3 protein comes from TCRdb applying MiXCR to the multiplex PCR reads. Here the sample spans 400,000 to 600,000 distinct CDR3 sequences, roughly 20% being singletons. J gave up 8 bases and V 5 bases, and 7 bases lay outside the gene matches. The CDR3 is 14 amino acids.

The chain couples TRBV12-3 or TRBV12-4 to TRBJ1-1; TRBD1 matches at 11 bases. The origin of this receptor is a man in his late teens or twenties with Graves' hyperthyroidism. Sequencing used blood. CDR3 protein: CASSERTGGQEAFF. The CDR3 region has the DNA TGTGCCAGCAGTGAGAGGACAGGGGGCCAGGAAGCTTTCTTT.